The TCR beta chain described here comes from a study of CD8 T cells in Susac syndrome. The study sequenced TCR beta in blood CD8+ and CD4+ T cells. The V and J ends lost 3 bases and 5 bases, in that order; junction bases with no gene match: 5. This CDR3 has 14 amino acids. CDR1 and CDR2 from the germline V gene are SNHLY and FYNNEI. Random hexamers were used to reverse transcribe an amount of roughly 0.5 to 1 ug RNA. TCRdb called the immunoSEQ multiplex PCR reads again in MiXCR, with one record for every CDR3 protein. The data contain just over 300,000 distinct CDR3 sequences, under 95% of them singletons.

Sequencing was done on a sample of CD4+ T cells from PBMCs. This sequence was found in a human donor with multiple sclerosis. The chain uses TRBV2 and TRBJ2-7, with 9 bases lining up with TRBD2. The CDR3 DNA reads TGTGCCAGCAGTGAGCTAAGCGGGGGGCACGAGCAGTACTTC. Its translation: CASSELSGGHEQYF.